The 21 T cell receptor beta chains presented below share a single source sample, sequenced in a study of cytomegalovirus exposure and HLA in healthy donors. The PCR made use of 60 Vbeta and 13 Jbeta primers. Sequencing used immunoSEQ multiplex PCR; TCRdb keeps in-frame clones, though not all of them. The sample records 120,000 or so clones, 81% being singletons. The specimen sequenced was PBMCs. The source is a woman aged 40 to 50 in good health and CMV-seronegative.

In nucleotides, the CDR3 is TGTGCCAGCACCCCTAGCGGGAGCTACAATGAGCAGTTCTTC. It encodes CASTPSGSYNEQFF. The chain couples TRBV27 to TRBJ2-1; TRBD2 agrees at 10 bases. Germline CDR1 MNHEY, CDR2 SMNVEV (reference sequence). This CDR3 is built from 14 residues. V shed 7 bases, J shed 3 bases, and the junction held 3 bases outside the gene matches.

The chain recombines TRBV7-9 with TRBJ1-2; 8 bases are shared with TRBD1. Looked up from germline, CDR1 is SEHNR and CDR2 is FQNEAQ (reference sequence). Losses at the gene ends were 0 bases for V and 5 bases for J; bases not matched to a gene: 8. The CDR3 spans 16 residues. CDR3 sequence (DNA): TGTGCCAGCAGCTTAGCCGAGGTCAGGGGGCTTTATGGCTACACCTTC. Its protein is CASSLAEVRGLYGYTF.

The V and J genes are TRBV23-1 and TRBJ1-1, with a weak D call TRBD1 (6 bases). TRBV23-1 is placed among ORFs of uncertain function. CDR3 length equals 15 residues. Trimming took off 2 bases at V and 2 bases at J, with 12 bases between the two ends. The CDR3 DNA is TGCGCCAGCAGTCAAAGGGGGGGGTCTAACACTGAAGCTTTCTTT. Its translation is CASSQRGGSNTEAFF.

This chain uses TRBV27 with TRBJ1-2; possibly TRBD1 for D (5 bases). Trimming cost V 6 bases and J 8 bases, with 16 bases left between them. Germline CDR1 and CDR2: MNHEY and SMNVEV (reference sequence). CDR3 size: 13 residues. CDR3 loop: CASSRDFGGGYTF. The CDR3 DNA reads TGTGCCAGCAGCCGGGACTTCGGCGGCGGCTACACCTTC.

The rearrangement uses TRBV7-9 and TRBJ2-5, with 8 bases fitting TRBD2. V shed 1 base and J 4 bases; nucleotides not matched to a gene: 8. Germline CDR1 and CDR2: SEHNR and FQNEAQ (reference sequence). The length of the CDR3 is 16 residues. The CDR3 reads CASSLGVSGSVETQYF. The CDR3 DNA reads as TGTGCCAGCAGCTTAGGTGTGAGCGGGAGCGTAGAGACCCAGTACTTC.

The V call is TRBV5-1, the J call TRBJ2-3, with 9 bases identical to TRBD2. The CDR3 length is 18 residues. V was pared by 0 bases and J by 0 bases, with 8 bases of the junction left unmatched. Germline V gives CDR1 SGHRS, CDR2 YFSETQ. The CDR3 DNA reads as TGCGCCAGCAGCTTGGAGGGCGGGGGGGGCCTAAGCACAGATACGCAGTATTTT. Encoded protein: CASSLEGGGGLSTDTQYF.

The chain combines TRBV5-4 with TRBJ2-5, with 12 bases that match TRBD1. The CDR3 has 16 residues. Germline V gene data show CDR1 as SGHNT and CDR2 as YYREEE (reference sequence). V was clipped by 3 bases and J by 5 bases; unmatched bases: 8. CDR3 residues: CASSSARDRGPETQYF. The DNA for the CDR3 is TGTGCCAGCAGCTCGGCCAGGGACAGGGGGCCGGAGACCCAGTACTTC.

This clone showed up just once. One junction end disagrees with the germline gene, perhaps due to a read error. The V call is TRBV7-9, the J call TRBJ1-1, with 7 nucleotides matching TRBD1. The germline V gene has CDR1 SEHNR and CDR2 FQNEAQ (reference sequence). CDR3 length: 18 residues. The DNA for the CDR3 is TGTTCCAGCAGCTCTCACAGGGGATTAGTATTCACGAACACTGAAGCTTTCTTT. It translates to CSSSSHRGLVFTNTEAFF.

This chain connects TRBV5-4 to TRBJ2-6; D might be TRBD1 (6 bases). This CDR3 is built from 17 residues. Germline loops: CDR1 SGHNT, CDR2 YYREEE (reference sequence). Trimming stripped 0 bases from V and 1 base from J, with 11 bases between. The CDR3 bases are TGTGCCAGCAGCTTGGAAACAGGGAAGTCTGGGGCCAACGTCCTGACTTTC. Amino acid sequence: CASSLETGKSGANVLTF.

The rearrangement links TRBV6-6 to TRBJ1-1, with D possibly matching TRBD1 (6 bases). V gave up 4 bases and J gave up 6 bases, with 15 bases separating them. The CDR3 spans 14 residues. Per the germline V gene, CDR1 is MNHNY and CDR2 is SVGAGI (reference sequence). The CDR3 reads CASSSGLQGPEAFF. The CDR3 bases are TGTGCCAGCAGTTCGGGGTTACAGGGACCTGAAGCTTTCTTT.

The chain combines TRBV6-6 with TRBJ1-2; D uncertain. Germline CDR1 MNHNY, CDR2 SVGAGI (reference sequence). The CDR3 contains 12 residues. V was trimmed by 6 bases and J by 5 bases, leaving 10 bases between them. The DNA for the CDR3 is TGTGCCAGCAGGGGCCAGAATTATGGCTACACCTTC. This codes for CASRGQNYGYTF.

The rearrangement uses TRBV2 and TRBJ1-1; 7 bases are shared with TRBD1. The CDR3 has 13 residues. The junction had 6 bases not matched to a gene; V was cut back by 5 bases and J by 6 bases. Germline V gene lookup returns CDR1 SNHLY and CDR2 FYNNEI. CDR3 DNA sequence: TGTGCCAGCAGTAGAGGGGGCGGGGCTGAAGCTTTCTTT. Its protein product is CASSRGGGAEAFF.

The chain carries TRBV7-2 and TRBJ2-2, with D perhaps matching TRBD1 (6 bases). Trimming cost V 5 bases and J 0 bases, with 10 bases left between them. CDR3 size: 15 residues. Per germline, CDR1 SGHTA and CDR2 FQGNSA. CDR3 DNA sequence: TGTGCCAGCAGCCCACAGGGTCCGAACACCGGGGAGCTGTTTTTT. It is translated as CASSPQGPNTGELFF.

The chain carries TRBV5-1 and TRBJ1-2; D might be TRBD1 (6 bases). CDR3 length: 20 amino acids. The V gene lost 5 bases and the J gene lost 5 bases, with 34 bases spanning the gap. The germline V gene has CDR1 SGHRS and CDR2 YFSETQ. The CDR3 DNA sequence: TGCGCCAGCAGGACGAAAACCCCGGGACACACGGAAGACCGCGATTATGGCTACACCTTC. Protein product: CASRTKTPGHTEDRDYGYTF.

This clone was observed once. The chain carries TRBV12-5 and TRBJ2-3, with 7 bases aligning to TRBD1. J was trimmed by 7 bases and V by 5 bases; bases with no gene match: 3. The CDR3 extends over 12 amino acids. Per germline, CDR1 LGHNT and CDR2 FRNRAP. The CDR3 nucleotides are TGTGCTAGTGGTGTGACAGGGAATACGCAGTATTTT. It translates to CASGVTGNTQYF.

CDR3 sequence (DNA): TGTGCCAGCAGCTTAGACCCCTACACAGATACGCAGTATTTT. Protein product: CASSLDPYTDTQYF. The chain has TRBV11-3 and TRBJ2-3, with D hard to call. Germline values: CDR1 SGHNT, CDR2 YENEEA. The CDR3 has 14 amino acids. V gave up 0 bases and J gave up 2 bases, with 6 bases separating them. The full variable domain, completed using reference TRBV11-3 and TRBJ2-3, is EAGVVQSPRYKIIEKKQPVAFWCNPISGHNTLYWYLQNLGQGPELLIRYENEEAVDDSQLPKDRFSAERLKGVDSTLKIQPAELGDSAVYLCASSLDPYTDTQYFGPGTRLTVL.

The gene calls are TRBV6-4 and TRBJ2-3; D is perhaps TRBD1 (5 bases). The germline V and J ends were trimmed by 0 bases and 4 bases, with 8 bases remaining between them. The CDR3 has 14 amino acids. The germline V gene encodes CDR1 MRHNA and CDR2 SNTAGT. The CDR3, as DNA: TGTGCCAGCAGTGACTCCCAGGGATCAGATACGCAGTATTTT. It encodes CASSDSQGSDTQYF.

The chain uses TRBV7-9 and TRBJ2-1, with 7 bases identical to TRBD2. The CDR3 loop spans 14 amino acids. Germline CDR1 is SEHNR and CDR2 is FQNEAQ (reference sequence). Germline trimming cut 1 base from V and 8 bases from J; bases unmatched to any gene: 5. CDR3 nucleotide sequence: TGTGCCAGCAGCTTAGGGGCGGGAGTGGATGAGCAGTTCTTC. Its translation: CASSLGAGVDEQFF.

CDR3 in amino acids: CASSLGQGTAFRNEQFF. The CDR3 DNA reads TGTGCCAGCAGCTTAGGCCAAGGGACAGCCTTTAGGAATGAGCAGTTCTTC. The gene calls are TRBV13 and TRBJ2-1; 7 positions agree with TRBD1. Germline V gene sequence: CDR1 PRHDT, CDR2 FYEKMQ (reference sequence). With 0 bases clipped from V and 7 bases from J, the junction kept 12 bases outside the gene matches. CDR3 length equals 17 residues.

This chain links TRBV5-4 with TRBJ2-2, with 9 bases matching TRBD1. The CDR3 totals 16 residues. CDR1 and CDR2 (germline): SGHNT, YYREEE (reference sequence). V gave up 0 bases and J gave up 5 bases; unmatched junction bases: 5. This chain's CDR3 is CASSLGTGAGTGELFF. DNA of the CDR3: TGTGCCAGCAGCTTGGGGACAGGGGCGGGAACCGGGGAGCTGTTTTTT.

This clone was seen more than once but under ten times. The CDR3 spells CASSERAHSSYNSPLHF. The CDR3 DNA follows: TGTGCCAGCAGTGAGAGGGCCCATAGCTCCTATAATTCACCCCTCCACTTT. This sequence joins TRBV2 and TRBJ1-6; D remains ambiguous. Germline-derived CDR1 and CDR2 are SNHLY and FYNNEI. CDR3 length: 17 residues. The V end was cut by 3 bases, the J end by 0 bases, with 12 bases between.